Listed below are T cell receptor beta chains from one sample, sequenced in a study of OX40 agonist ivuxolimab in advanced cancers. This table comes from immunoSEQ multiplex PCR, and its TCRdb copy is limited to in-frame clones, with some not included. The repertoire includes fewer than 30,000 clones, approximately 80% of them detected once, and 25% to 30% sits in the top ten. Sequences were derived from CD4+ or CD8+ T cells sorted from blood, sampled in a trial of the OX40 agonist ivuxolimab. All receptors derive from an adult with an advanced solid tumor such as melanoma, head and neck, liver or kidney cancer. CDR3s include the opening cysteine and the closing phenylalanine or tryptophan. Fields, in order: V gene, CDR3 length, clone size, J gene, D gene, CDR3 protein, CDR3 DNA. D genes are given only for firm matches. Rows may omit the clone size; those that give it use once, few, many or a size class.

V: TRBV9; length: 12; size: NA; J: TRBJ2-1; D: NA; CDR3: CASSPQDPEQFF; DNA: TGTGCCAGCAGCCCCCAGGACCCTGAGCAGTTCTTC
V: TRBV4-1; length: 12; size: NA; J: TRBJ2-1; D: NA; CDR3: CASSQGANEQFF; DNA: TGCGCCAGCAGCCAAGGCGCCAATGAGCAGTTCTTC
V: TRBV2; length: 16; size: once; J: TRBJ1-6; D: TRBD1; CDR3: CASRHRGQSYNSPLHF; DNA: TGTGCCAGCAGGCACAGGGGGCAGTCCTATAATTCACCCCTCCACTTT
V: TRBV9; length: 13; size: NA; J: TRBJ2-3; D: NA; CDR3: CASSAVRKDTQYF; DNA: TGTGCCAGCAGCGCTGTCCGGAAGGATACGCAGTATTTT
V: TRBV28; length: 15; size: NA; J: TRBJ1-5; D: NA; CDR3: CASSLQGSGNQPQHF; DNA: TGTGCCAGCAGTTTGCAAGGGAGTGGCAATCAGCCCCAGCATTTT
V: TRBV7-9; length: 15; size: NA; J: TRBJ1-2; D: NA; CDR3: CASSLEGYLNYGYTF; DNA: TGTGCCAGCAGCTTAGAAGGCTACCTTAACTATGGCTACACCTTC
V: TRBV30; length: 12; size: NA; J: TRBJ1-1; D: NA; CDR3: CAQEAAGPEAFF; DNA: TGTGCTCAGGAGGCAGCCGGGCCTGAAGCTTTCTTT
V: TRBV7-9; length: 15; size: NA; J: TRBJ2-6; D: NA; CDR3: CASSHSGSGANVLTF; DNA: TGTGCCAGCAGCCATTCGGGCTCCGGGGCCAACGTCCTGACTTTC
V: TRBV7-9; length: 14; size: NA; J: TRBJ2-5; D: TRBD1; CDR3: CASRPPTGLETQYF; DNA: TGTGCCAGCAGGCCCCCGACAGGGTTAGAGACCCAGTACTTC
V: TRBV29-1; length: 15; size: once; J: TRBJ2-1; D: TRBD2; CDR3: CSVTPSGSRDNEQFF; DNA: TGCAGCGTGACGCCGAGCGGGAGCCGAGACAATGAGCAGTTCTTC
V: TRBV7-9; length: 16; size: few; J: TRBJ1-2; D: NA; CDR3: CASSLAGHPDGYGYTF; DNA: TGTGCCAGCAGCTTGGCAGGACATCCCGATGGATATGGCTACACCTTC
V: TRBV5-6; length: 16; size: NA; J: TRBJ2-3; D: TRBD2; CDR3: CASSVGTSLFTDTQYF; DNA: TGTGCCAGCAGCGTCGGGACTAGCCTATTCACAGATACGCAGTATTTT
V: TRBV9; length: 15; size: NA; J: TRBJ2-7; D: NA; CDR3: CASSVADAGAYEQYF; DNA: TGTGCCAGCAGCGTGGCGGACGCTGGCGCCTACGAGCAGTACTTC
V: TRBV9; length: 13; size: NA; J: TRBJ2-1; D: TRBD2; CDR3: CASSPRTSDEQFF; DNA: TGTGCCAGCAGCCCTCGGACTAGCGATGAGCAGTTCTTC
V: TRBV4-1; length: 13; size: NA; J: TRBJ2-7; D: NA; CDR3: CASSTDRSYEQYF; DNA: TGCGCCAGCAGCACCGACAGGTCCTACGAGCAGTACTTC
V: TRBV15; length: 13; size: NA; J: TRBJ2-7; D: NA; CDR3: CATSIRGSREQYF; DNA: TGTGCCACCAGCATCAGGGGCTCGCGCGAGCAGTACTTC
V: TRBV10-3; length: 15; size: NA; J: TRBJ2-7; D: TRBD1; CDR3: CAISESGTGAYEQYF; DNA: TGTGCCATCAGTGAGTCGGGGACAGGGGCCTACGAGCAGTACTTC
V: TRBV2; length: 14; size: NA; J: TRBJ2-7; D: NA; CDR3: CASSQSGTRREQYF; DNA: TGTGCCAGCTCCCAATCCGGGACAAGACGCGAGCAGTACTTC
V: TRBV30; length: 11; size: NA; J: TRBJ1-2; D: NA; CDR3: CAWSDNYGYTF; DNA: TGTGCCTGGAGCGATAACTATGGCTACACCTTC
V: TRBV9; length: 13; size: NA; J: TRBJ1-2; D: NA; CDR3: CASSVGQIYGYTF; DNA: TGTGCCAGCAGCGTCGGACAGATCTATGGCTACACCTTC
V: TRBV19; length: 15; size: NA; J: TRBJ2-1; D: NA; CDR3: CASSDDGSSYNEQFF; DNA: TGTGCCAGTAGCGACGACGGAAGCTCCTACAATGAGCAGTTCTTC
V: TRBV27; length: 17; size: NA; J: TRBJ2-5; D: TRBD2; CDR3: CASSPLYGLAGRETQYF; DNA: TGTGCCAGCAGTCCACTATACGGACTAGCGGGAAGAGAGACCCAGTACTTC
V: TRBV25-1; length: 14; size: once; J: TRBJ2-3; D: NA; CDR3: CASGDKVRSDTQYF; DNA: TGTGCCAGCGGAGACAAGGTTAGGTCAGATACGCAGTATTTT
V: TRBV6-1; length: 14; size: NA; J: TRBJ1-2; D: NA; CDR3: CASSEIRTNYGYTF; DNA: TGTGCCAGCAGTGAAATACGGACTAACTATGGCTACACCTTC
V: TRBV28; length: 14; size: once; J: TRBJ2-1; D: TRBD1; CDR3: CASSLWTGLNEQFF; DNA: TGTGCCAGCAGCCTATGGACAGGGCTCAATGAGCAGTTCTTC
V: TRBV6-4; length: 14; size: NA; J: TRBJ2-1; D: TRBD2; CDR3: CASSELAGGTEQFF; DNA: TGTGCCAGCAGTGAACTAGCGGGAGGCACTGAGCAGTTCTTC
V: TRBV14; length: 15; size: few; J: TRBJ2-5; D: TRBD2; CDR3: CASSATAGGPETQYF; DNA: TGTGCCAGCAGCGCCACAGCGGGAGGGCCGGAGACCCAGTACTTC
V: TRBV9; length: 14; size: NA; J: TRBJ2-7; D: TRBD1; CDR3: CASSVGTGGSEQYF; DNA: TGTGCCAGCAGCGTCGGCACAGGGGGCAGTGAGCAGTACTTC
V: TRBV9; length: 18; size: NA; J: TRBJ2-1; D: NA; CDR3: CASSVSPSDRSSYNEQFF; DNA: TGTGCCAGCAGCGTAAGCCCCTCCGACAGGAGCTCCTACAATGAGCAGTTCTTC
V: TRBV27; length: 13; size: NA; J: TRBJ1-1; D: NA; CDR3: CASTNTGGTEAFF; DNA: TGTGCCAGCACTAATACGGGTGGCACTGAAGCTTTCTTT
V: TRBV30; length: 14; size: NA; J: TRBJ1-6; D: TRBD1; CDR3: CAWSVQQGDSPLHF; DNA: TGTGCCTGGAGTGTACAACAGGGGGATTCACCCCTCCACTTT
V: TRBV5-1; length: 13; size: NA; J: TRBJ1-6; D: NA; CDR3: CASRPDSNSPLHF; DNA: TGCGCCAGCAGACCCGACAGTAATTCACCCCTCCACTTT
V: TRBV7-8; length: 15; size: once; J: TRBJ1-5; D: NA; CDR3: CASSTPTERNQPQHF; DNA: TGTGCCAGCAGCACCCCGACAGAGCGCAATCAGCCCCAGCATTTT
V: TRBV19; length: 16; size: NA; J: TRBJ2-1; D: TRBD2; CDR3: CASSLVGRGAYNEQFF; DNA: TGTGCCAGTAGCCTAGTAGGTCGGGGGGCCTACAATGAGCAGTTCTTC
V: TRBV4-1; length: 14; size: once; J: TRBJ1-1; D: NA; CDR3: CASALGQLNTEAFF; DNA: TGCGCCAGCGCCCTGGGACAACTGAACACTGAAGCTTTCTTT
V: TRBV18; length: 14; size: NA; J: TRBJ1-5; D: NA; CDR3: CASSPWGGNQPQHF; DNA: TGTGCCAGCTCACCATGGGGGGGCAATCAGCCCCAGCATTTT
V: TRBV15; length: 14; size: NA; J: TRBJ1-1; D: TRBD1; CDR3: CATSRDRDSNEAFF; DNA: TGTGCCACCAGCAGAGATCGGGACAGCAACGAAGCTTTCTTT
V: TRBV28; length: 15; size: NA; J: TRBJ2-1; D: NA; CDR3: CASSFFGYSYNEQFF; DNA: TGTGCCAGCAGTTTCTTCGGATACTCCTACAATGAGCAGTTCTTC
V: TRBV29-1; length: 15; size: NA; J: TRBJ1-2; D: NA; CDR3: CSVERSGGPNYGYTF; DNA: TGCAGCGTTGAAAGGTCTGGGGGCCCTAACTATGGCTACACCTTC
V: TRBV6-5; length: 13; size: NA; J: TRBJ1-5; D: NA; CDR3: CASSIHSNQPQHF; DNA: TGTGCCAGCAGCATCCATAGCAATCAGCCCCAGCATTTT
V: TRBV30; length: 13; size: NA; J: TRBJ2-7; D: NA; CDR3: CAWKGDGTYEQYF; DNA: TGTGCCTGGAAAGGGGACGGTACCTACGAGCAGTACTTC
V: TRBV19; length: 18; size: NA; J: TRBJ2-7; D: TRBD1; CDR3: CASSIGIVTGEVSYEQYF; DNA: TGTGCCAGTAGTATTGGGATTGTAACAGGGGAAGTCTCCTACGAGCAGTACTTC
V: TRBV9; length: 15; size: NA; J: TRBJ2-3; D: TRBD2; CDR3: CASSLAGGLGDTQYF; DNA: TGTGCCAGCAGCCTAGCGGGAGGGCTCGGAGATACGCAGTATTTT
V: TRBV28; length: 14; size: NA; J: TRBJ2-4; D: NA; CDR3: CASSTAREGLVQYF; DNA: TGTGCCAGCAGTACCGCCCGGGAAGGACTGGTTCAGTACTTC
V: TRBV10-3; length: 16; size: NA; J: TRBJ1-1; D: NA; CDR3: CAISERMGPTNTEAFF; DNA: TGTGCCATCAGTGAGAGAATGGGGCCGACGAACACTGAAGCTTTCTTT
V: TRBV14; length: 13; size: NA; J: TRBJ2-7; D: NA; CDR3: CASSQEQGYEQYF; DNA: TGTGCCAGCAGTCAAGAACAGGGCTACGAGCAGTACTTC
V: TRBV27; length: 13; size: few; J: TRBJ2-3; D: NA; CDR3: CASSPQGPDTQYF; DNA: TGTGCCAGCAGTCCACAGGGTCCCGATACGCAGTATTTT
V: TRBV30; length: 13; size: NA; J: TRBJ2-5; D: TRBD1; CDR3: CAYQDRGRETQYF; DNA: TGTGCCTACCAGGACAGGGGGCGGGAGACCCAGTACTTC
V: TRBV25-1; length: 15; size: NA; J: TRBJ1-2; D: NA; CDR3: CASSGYQTGAYGYTF; DNA: TGTGCCAGCAGTGGATACCAAACAGGCGCCTATGGCTACACCTTC
V: TRBV12-5; length: 18; size: medium-sized; J: TRBJ1-1; D: TRBD1; CDR3: CASGFHRDRRRLNTEAFF; DNA: TGTGCTAGTGGTTTTCACCGGGACAGGCGACGACTGAACACTGAAGCTTTCTTT
V: TRBV7-3; length: 13; size: NA; J: TRBJ2-2; D: NA; CDR3: CASSLLGVGELFF; DNA: TGTGCCAGCAGCCTCCTGGGCGTCGGGGAGCTGTTTTTT
V: TRBV5-1; length: 16; size: NA; J: TRBJ2-3; D: TRBD2; CDR3: CASSLLAGELTDTQYF; DNA: TGCGCCAGCAGCTTACTAGCGGGGGAGCTCACAGATACGCAGTATTTT
V: TRBV5-6; length: 15; size: NA; J: TRBJ1-2; D: TRBD1; CDR3: CASSLGGQGTYGYTF; DNA: TGTGCCAGCAGCTTGGGGGGACAGGGGACCTATGGCTACACCTTC
V: TRBV2; length: 15; size: NA; J: TRBJ2-1; D: NA; CDR3: CASSETSPAYNEQFF; DNA: TGTGCCAGCAGTGAGACCTCGCCTGCCTACAATGAGCAGTTCTTC
V: TRBV19; length: 16; size: NA; J: TRBJ1-5; D: NA; CDR3: CASSREWTMTGQPQHF; DNA: TGTGCCAGTAGTAGAGAGTGGACAATGACGGGTCAGCCCCAGCATTTT
V: TRBV28; length: 14; size: NA; J: TRBJ2-7; D: NA; CDR3: CASSLLHSSYEQYF; DNA: TGTGCCAGCAGTTTATTACACAGCTCCTACGAGCAGTACTTC
V: TRBV6-6; length: 14; size: NA; J: TRBJ2-7; D: NA; CDR3: CASSHPGDAYEQYF; DNA: TGTGCCAGCAGTCATCCCGGGGACGCATACGAGCAGTACTTC
V: TRBV12-5; length: 19; size: NA; J: TRBJ2-7; D: NA; CDR3: CASGLVLGRVEDSSYEQYF; DNA: TGTGCTAGTGGTTTGGTACTTGGCAGAGTCGAAGATAGCTCCTACGAGCAGTACTTC
V: TRBV6-6; length: 16; size: NA; J: TRBJ2-3; D: TRBD2; CDR3: CASSILSGIQADTQYF; DNA: TGTGCCAGCAGTATTCTTAGCGGGATACAGGCAGATACGCAGTATTTT